The next 29 T cell receptor beta chains were all read from a single sample in a study of human T cells and chemical hapten exposure. TCRdb called the RACE reads again in MiXCR, with one record for every CDR3 protein. The sample carries roughly 100,000 distinct CDR3 sequences, 30% to 35% recorded once. The time point was: patch test 3, about 24 weeks after DPC sensitization. Documented treatment: therapeutic diphenylcyclopropenone sensitization with weekly scalp DPC. Sequenced material: whole blood, taken in connection with sensitization to the hapten diphenylcyclopropenone (DPC). Source of these receptors: a man between 35 and 55 years old with alopecia areata. Some clones in this sample may be carry-over from other donors' samples.

The chain joins TRBV25-1 to TRBJ1-4; D is unclear. Germline assignment: CDR1 MGHDK and CDR2 SYGVNS. The V end lost 2 bases, the J end lost 3 bases, and 4 bases lay between the germline ends. The CDR3 is made up of 13 amino acids. This CDR3 is CASSEPANEKLFF. CDR3 coding DNA: TGTGCCAGCAGTGAACCGGCTAATGAAAAACTGTTTTTT.

The chain has TRBV18 and TRBJ1-2; 7 bases agree with TRBD1. Trimming at V came to 0 bases and at J to 5 bases, leaving 9 bases not matched to a gene. Germline CDR1 reads KGHSH; CDR2 reads LQKENI. CDR3 size: 16 residues. The CDR3 coding sequence is TGTGCCAGCTCACCACCGGGACAGAACCCTGGGTATGGCTACACCTTC. It codes for CASSPPGQNPGYGYTF.

In this sample, this clonotype turned up a few times. J is TRBJ2-1 and V is TRBV4-1, with TRBD1 as a possible D gene (6 bases). Germline CDR1 and CDR2: MGHRA and YSYEKL. The V end was cut by 3 bases, the J end by 10 bases, with 7 bases between. The CDR3 has 11 amino acids. The chain's CDR3 is CASSHRGEQFF. The CDR3 DNA follows: TGCGCCAGCAGCCATAGGGGGGAGCAGTTCTTC.

The chain has TRBV12-3 or TRBV12-4 and TRBJ1-5, with 8 bases fitting TRBD1. The CDR3 sequence is 17 residues long. V trimming: 0 bases; J trimming: 4 bases; junction bases outside the gene matches: 8. As DNA, the CDR3 is TGTGCCAGCAGTTTAGCTAGGACAGGGAGATGGAATCAGCCCCAGCATTTT. It translates to CASSLARTGRWNQPQHF.

The chain has TRBV20-1 and TRBJ1-2; maybe TRBD1 (5 bases). V lost 1 base to trimming and J lost 4 bases, with 16 bases between them. The V gene's germline CDR1 is DFQATT and CDR2 SNEGSKA (reference sequence). The CDR3 sequence is 15 residues long. For the CDR3, the DNA is TGCAGTGCTAGAGGGGGGTCTGGGCCGATCTATGGCTACACCTTC. It is translated as CSARGGSGPIYGYTF.

The gene calls are TRBV5-1 and TRBJ2-5; D not resolved. CDR1 SGHRS and CDR2 YFSETQ come from the germline V gene. The CDR3 runs to 14 residues. V lost 1 base and J lost 3, with 10 bases in between. CDR3 nucleotides: TGCGCCAGCAGCTTGAGTAGAGGTGAAGAGACCCAGTACTTC. This gives the protein CASSLSRGEETQYF.

This clonotype has more than one count but fewer than ten. This sequence joins TRBV15 and TRBJ2-7; no definite D call. The germline gives CDR1 LNHNV, CDR2 YYDKDF (reference sequence). Trimming took off 3 bases at V and 4 bases at J, with 7 bases between the two ends. This CDR3 is built from 12 residues. The chain's CDR3 is CATSRDLYEQYF. For the CDR3, the DNA is TGTGCCACCAGCAGGGACCTATACGAGCAGTACTTC.

The rearrangement uses TRBV5-6 and TRBJ1-1; D gene uncertain. The germline V gene encodes CDR1 SGHDT and CDR2 YYEEEE. CDR3 length: 15 residues. Trimming left V 4 bases short and J 0 bases short, with 13 bases between. The CDR3 coding sequence is TGTGCCAGCAGCGATAAATACGTAATGAACACTGAAGCTTTCTTT. As protein: CASSDKYVMNTEAFF.

The chain employs TRBV7-9 and TRBJ1-1; TRBD1 matches 7 bases. The V gene end was trimmed by 5 bases and the J gene end by 1 base; junction bases not matched to a gene: 10. CDR3 length: 16 amino acids. CDR1 and CDR2 (germline): SEHNR, FQNEAQ (reference sequence). The CDR3 DNA reads as TGTGCCAGCAGCCGACTGATGACAGGGAAGAACACTGAAGCTTTCTTT. Its translation is CASSRLMTGKNTEAFF.

This clonotype was seen a handful of times. V usage is TRBV4-3 and J usage is TRBJ1-2; TRBD1 matches 8 bases. This CDR3 has 15 amino acids. Germline assignment: CDR1 LGHNA and CDR2 YSLEER. The junction had 8 bases not matched to a gene; V was cut back by 5 bases and J by 3 bases. In DNA form, the CDR3 reads TGCGCCAGCAGCTCCCGACCGGGACAGGACTATGGCTACACCTTC. This codes for CASSSRPGQDYGYTF.

The chain employs TRBV28 and TRBJ2-3; no definite D call. Per the germline V gene, CDR1 is MDHEN and CDR2 is SYDVKM. The length of the CDR3 is 13 residues. Trimming took off 6 bases at V and 10 bases at J, with 17 bases between the two ends. The CDR3: CASSATWTPSQYF. The DNA of the CDR3 is TGTGCCAGCAGCGCGACCTGGACGCCTTCGCAGTATTTT.

This clonotype was counted a few times. The V and J genes are TRBV6-2 or TRBV6-3 and TRBJ2-7; 14 bases match TRBD2. V dropped 5 bases and J dropped 6; count of bases not matched to a gene: 9. The CDR3 covers 16 residues. From germline, CDR1 is MNHEY and CDR2 SVGEGT. The CDR3 bases are TGTGCCAGCAGTCGGACTAGCGGGAGGCACACTCCCGAGCAGTACGTC. This sequence encodes CASSRTSGRHTPEQYV.

The chain carries TRBV12-3 or TRBV12-4 and TRBJ2-1, with unresolved D. V gave up 2 bases and J gave up 3 bases, with 14 bases separating them. This CDR3 comprises 16 residues. The CDR3 here is CASSLSPTGFYNEQFF. In nucleotides, the CDR3 is TGTGCCAGCAGTTTAAGTCCTACGGGCTTCTACAATGAGCAGTTCTTC.

This clonotype was picked up a small number of times. The chain links TRBV24-1 to TRBJ2-3; 10 positions match TRBD1. V lost 1 base and J lost 5; bases outside the gene matches: 5. Germline lookup yields CDR1 KGHDR and CDR2 SFDVKD. There are 16 residues in the CDR3. CDR3 protein: CATSDFGTGVQDTQYF. DNA of the CDR3: TGTGCCACCAGTGATTTCGGGACAGGGGTGCAAGATACGCAGTATTTT.

The CDR3 nucleotides read TGTGCCAGCAGCGTCTCCGGGGGTGGAAACAATGAGCAGTTCTTC. Its translation: CASSVSGGGNNEQFF. V and J are TRBV9 and TRBJ2-1, with D maybe TRBD2 (6 bases). This CDR3 is built from 15 residues. Trimming cost V 2 bases and J 5 bases, with 14 bases left between them. Per the germline V gene, CDR1 is SGDLS and CDR2 is YYNGEE.

This clonotype was detected a few times. The V gene is TRBV29-1, the J gene TRBJ1-1; the D gene is possibly TRBD1 (5 bases). CDR1 and CDR2 (germline): SQVTM, ANQGSEA. The CDR3 length is 14 residues. Trimming removed 4 bases at V and 5 bases at J, with 17 bases between. The CDR3 region is CSVVLGQGWTEAFF. The CDR3 DNA reads TGCAGCGTTGTATTGGGGCAGGGCTGGACTGAAGCTTTCTTT.

The chain joins TRBV6-2 or TRBV6-3 to TRBJ2-1, with TRBD2 matching 12 bases. Germline loops: CDR1 MNHEY, CDR2 SVGEGT. This CDR3 contains 17 residues. Trimming cost V 0 bases and J 2 bases; bases outside gene matches: 2. CDR3 residues: CASSYSRLAGAYNEQFF. The CDR3 bases are TGTGCCAGCAGTTACTCTCGACTAGCGGGAGCCTACAATGAGCAGTTCTTC.

The chain couples TRBV5-1 to TRBJ2-5; TRBD1 is a possible D gene (5 bases). Germline CDR1 and CDR2: SGHRS and YFSETQ. The CDR3 consists of 12 residues. V was clipped by 6 bases and J by 5 bases, with 11 bases between them. As DNA, the CDR3 is TGCGCCAGCAAACAGGAGTCGGAGACCCAGTACTTC. It encodes CASKQESETQYF.

Only a few counts were recorded for this clonotype. The gene calls are TRBV12-3 or TRBV12-4 and TRBJ1-4; D is unresolved. V was trimmed by 3 bases and J by 2 bases, leaving 7 bases between them. There are 14 residues in the CDR3. The CDR3 DNA follows: TGTGCCAGCAGTTTCATGGGGACTAATGAAAAACTGTTTTTT. Residues: CASSFMGTNEKLFF.

This clonotype was seen a handful of times. The chain recombines TRBV27 with TRBJ1-5, with D perhaps TRBD1 (5 bases). Trimming removed 1 base from V and 4 bases from J, with 11 bases in between. The germline CDR1 and CDR2 sequences are MNHEY and SMNVEV (reference sequence). CDR3 size: 15 residues. The CDR3 sequence: CASSLWGERNQPQHF. CDR3 nucleotide sequence: TGTGCCAGCAGTTTATGGGGGGAACGTAATCAGCCCCAGCATTTT.

This chain joins TRBV12-3 or TRBV12-4 and TRBJ1-2; maybe TRBD1 (5 bases). Trimming pared 7 bases from V and 4 bases from J, leaving 16 bases between. This CDR3 has 14 amino acids. The CDR3: CASNLLGALYGYTF. Written as DNA, the CDR3 is TGTGCCAGCAACCTATTAGGGGCCCTCTATGGCTACACCTTC.

The gene calls are TRBV7-9 and TRBJ2-1; 9 bases are shared with TRBD2. The germline gives CDR1 SEHNR, CDR2 FQNEAQ (reference sequence). V was clipped by 0 bases and J by 3 bases; unmatched bases: 6. The length of the CDR3 is 17 residues. The CDR3 here is CASSLARSSGVYNEQFF. CDR3 bases: TGTGCCAGCAGCTTAGCGAGGTCTAGCGGGGTCTACAATGAGCAGTTCTTC.

The chain is built from TRBV9 and TRBJ2-5; 9 bases agree with TRBD2. Losses at the gene ends were 4 bases for V and 5 bases for J; bases not matched to a gene: 9. This CDR3 spans 15 amino acids. Germline V CDR1 and CDR2: SGDLS, YYNGEE. The CDR3: CASSSRTSVGETQYF. The CDR3 coding sequence is TGTGCCAGCAGCTCGCGGACTAGCGTAGGCGAGACCCAGTACTTC. The entire variable domain, with the rest obtained from reference TRBV9 and TRBJ2-5, is as follows: DSGVTQTPKHLITATGQRVTLRCSPRSGDLSVYWYQQSLDQGLQFLIQYYNGEERAKGNILERFSAQQFPDLHSELNLSSLELGDSALYFCASSSRTSVGETQYFGPGTRLLVL.

CDR3 coding DNA: TGTGCCAGCTCACCGGGGAGCTCCTACGAGCAGTACGTC. Translation: CASSPGSSYEQYV. The V call is TRBV18, the J call TRBJ2-7; D is possibly TRBD2 (5 bases). There are 13 residues in the CDR3. Per the germline V gene, CDR1 is KGHSH and CDR2 is LQKENI. V was shortened by 3 bases and J by 0 bases, with 6 bases between the two germline ends.

The V and J genes are TRBV7-2 and TRBJ2-2, with TRBD2 matching over 10 bases. J lost 6 bases, V lost 5 bases, and 9 bases had no gene match. This CDR3 has 16 amino acids. Germline-derived CDR1 and CDR2 are SGHTA and FQGNSA. The CDR3 loop is CASSRGLAVGAGELFF. The CDR3 DNA reads TGTGCCAGCAGCCGCGGACTAGCGGTCGGGGCCGGGGAGCTGTTTTTT.

The CDR3 DNA is TGCGCCAGCAGCCAAGTAGCTGGGTTTAATGAAAAACTGTTTTTT. The encoded protein is CASSQVAGFNEKLFF. The chain joins TRBV4-1 to TRBJ1-4; no clear D gene. CDR1 is MGHRA, CDR2 YSYEKL, per germline. The germline V and J ends were trimmed by 1 base and 4 bases, with 10 bases remaining between them. The CDR3 has 15 amino acids.

The sample holds a few counts of this clonotype. This rearrangement joins TRBV6-1 to TRBJ1-4, with D perhaps TRBD1 (6 bases). The V gene's germline CDR1 is MNHNS and CDR2 SASEGT. The CDR3 length is 15 residues. Deletions cut 7 bases from V and 2 bases from J, with 14 bases between. In nucleotides, the CDR3 is TGTGCCAGCACTACTATAGGGGGGACTAATGAAAAACTGTTTTTT. Protein sequence: CASTTIGGTNEKLFF.

The chain is built from TRBV18 and TRBJ2-1, with TRBD2 matching 10 bases. The CDR3 sequence is 14 residues long. CDR1 and CDR2 (germline): KGHSH, LQKENI. The junction had 3 bases not matched to a gene; V was cut back by 3 bases and J by 7 bases. In nucleotides, the CDR3 is TGTGCCAGCTCACCTCCGGGACTAGCGAATGAGCAGTTCTTC. It codes for CASSPPGLANEQFF.

The V and J genes are TRBV28 and TRBJ1-5; D possibly corresponds to TRBD1 (5 bases). This CDR3 comprises 15 residues. CDR1 is MDHEN, CDR2 SYDVKM, per germline. V gave up 7 bases and J gave up 5 bases, with 18 bases separating them. CDR3 bases: TGTGCCAGCACCTCCCCCGACAGAATCTATCAGCCCCAGCATTTT. Protein product: CASTSPDRIYQPQHF.